The T cell receptor (beta chain) described here comes from a study of T cells in localized non-small cell lung cancer. This table comes from immunoSEQ multiplex PCR, and its TCRdb copy is limited to in-frame clones, with some not included. This table holds about 78,000 clones, approximately 85% found once. With 0 bases clipped from V and 4 bases from J, the junction kept 4 bases outside the gene matches. The CDR3 has 16 amino acids. Germline CDR1 is MNHEY and CDR2 is SMNVEV (reference sequence). As concerns this clone: What it recognizes is unknown.

General study points: Among the tissues sampled, uninvolved adjacent lung had the highest T cell clonality, above tumor. Turning up in adjacent lung were a median roughly 62 of the top 100 tumor clones.

This chain links TRBV27 with TRBJ2-3; 10 positions match TRBD1. Sequencing was performed on peripheral blood, taken before any cancer treatment. This receptor was obtained from a man between 40 and 70 years old with stage I lung adenocarcinoma. The CDR3 DNA reads TGTGCCAGCAGTTTATCGTATGGGACAGGGGCAGATACGCAGTATTTT. Translating it yields CASSLSYGTGADTQYF.